These 15 T cell receptor beta chains came from one sample sequenced in a study of beta chain features in type 1 diabetes. All of the isolated RNA was reverse transcribed, so expressed TCRB transcripts were sequenced. Profiling relied on immunoSEQ multiplex PCR, and the TCRdb table lists in-frame clones only, not all of them. Altogether some 140,000 clones are present, just over 9% being singletons, with the ten largest covering roughly 0.74%. Sequencing input: central memory CD4+ T cells from blood. These receptors were collected from a man younger than 30 in good health.

This clone was found a few times. The V and J genes are TRBV28 and TRBJ1-2; D unresolved. Germline V CDR1 and CDR2: MDHEN, SYDVKM. This CDR3 has 15 residues. Trimming left V 6 bases short and J 4 bases short, with 18 bases between. This CDR3 is CASRPTGSQLYGYTF. The CDR3 nucleotides are TGTGCCAGCAGGCCTACCGGGTCCCAACTCTATGGCTACACCTTC.

The chain employs TRBV7-9 and TRBJ1-5; 11 positions match TRBD1. Trimming at V came to 0 bases and at J to 3 bases, leaving 1 base not matched to a gene. The germline gives CDR1 SEHNR, CDR2 FQNEAQ (reference sequence). This CDR3 comprises 16 residues. CDR3 loop: CASSLADRGHNQPQHF. CDR3 nucleotides: TGTGCCAGCAGCTTAGCGGACAGGGGGCACAATCAGCCCCAGCATTTT.

Of note for this clone: A read error may be the cause here, since a much bigger clone is one base away. The V and J genes are TRBV2 and TRBJ2-7, with D tentatively TRBD1 (6 bases). Trimming pared 6 bases from V and 3 bases from J, leaving 9 bases between. CDR1 and CDR2 (germline): SNHLY, FYNNEI. CDR3 size: 12 residues. CDR3: CASSLDSYEQYF. The CDR3 DNA follows: TGTGCCAGCAGCCTGGACAGCTACGAGCAGTACTTC.

This clone was picked up a small number of times. The genes are TRBV5-1 and TRBJ1-1; 9 positions agree with TRBD1. This CDR3 comprises 14 residues. Germline CDR1 SGHRS, CDR2 YFSETQ. V lost 3 bases to trimming and J lost 5 bases; unmatched junction nucleotides: 5. Here the CDR3 DNA reads TGCGCCAGCAGCTACGGGGACAGGGAGACTGAAGCTTTCTTT. Amino acid sequence: CASSYGDRETEAFF.

CDR3 bases: TGTGCCAGCAGTGAAACGGGACAGGGATACGAGCAGTACTTC. Translating gives CASSETGQGYEQYF. The chain joins TRBV6-1 to TRBJ2-7; TRBD1 matches at 9 bases. Germline trimming cut 2 bases from V and 4 bases from J; bases unmatched to any gene: 3. Germline V gene sequence: CDR1 MNHNS, CDR2 SASEGT. The CDR3 runs 14 residues.

This clone was picked up a small number of times. The chain is built from TRBV6-1 and TRBJ2-7; D ambiguous. Germline V gene lookup returns CDR1 MNHNS and CDR2 SASEGT. The CDR3 has 13 amino acids. Trimming took 7 bases from V and 7 from J, leaving 17 bases between them. The CDR3 DNA is TGTGCCAGCACCAAATCTGGTTTGAGAGAGCAGTACTTC. This gives the protein CASTKSGLREQYF.

This clone was seen more than once but under ten times. J is TRBJ2-2 and V is TRBV7-7, with D maybe TRBD1 (5 bases). The germline V gene has CDR1 SSHAT and CDR2 FNYEAQ (reference sequence). The CDR3 runs 14 residues. V was cut by 1 base and J by 6 bases, with 9 bases left in between. CDR3 sequence reads: CASSLGVGAGELFF. CDR3 sequence (DNA): TGTGCCAGCAGCTTAGGGGTAGGGGCCGGGGAGCTGTTTTTT.

The chain uses TRBV9 and TRBJ2-1, with TRBD2 identical over 14 bases. The junction had 5 bases not matched to a gene; V was cut back by 4 bases and J by 8 bases. The germline V gene has CDR1 SGDLS and CDR2 YYNGEE. The CDR3 is made up of 15 amino acids. CDR3 protein: CASSSRLAGGDEQFF. CDR3 coding DNA: TGTGCCAGCAGCTCCCGACTAGCGGGGGGGGATGAGCAGTTCTTC.

This clone occurred a few times. The chain is built from TRBV29-1 and TRBJ1-2; TRBD1 matches at 7 bases. This CDR3 has 12 residues. J lost 7 bases, V lost 7 bases, and 9 bases had no gene match. From germline, CDR1 is SQVTM and CDR2 ANQGSEA. CDR3 amino acids: CSGHRGEGGYTF. CDR3 sequence (DNA): TGCAGCGGACACAGGGGAGAAGGTGGCTACACCTTC.

The V gene is TRBV7-9, the J gene TRBJ2-7; weak D call: TRBD1 (5 bases). CDR1 SEHNR and CDR2 FQNEAQ come from the germline V gene (reference sequence). Trimming left V 3 bases short and J 0 bases short, with 9 bases between. This CDR3 is built from 14 residues. CDR3 DNA sequence: TGTGCCAGCAGCTTTGGACAAATCTCCTACGAGCAGTACTTC. Protein: CASSFGQISYEQYF. The variable domain in full, with the rest retrieved from reference TRBV7-9 and TRBJ2-7, is DTGVSQNPRHKITKRGQNVTFRCDPISEHNRLYWYRQTLGQGPEFLTYFQNEAQLEKSRLLSDRFSAERPKGSFSTLEIQRTEQGDSAMYLCASSFGQISYEQYFGPGTRLTVT.

This chain joins TRBV11-3 and TRBJ2-2; maybe TRBD1 (6 bases). CDR3 length: 16 residues. Looked up from germline, CDR1 is SGHNT and CDR2 is YENEEA. Deletions cut 1 base from V and 4 bases from J, with 13 bases between. The DNA for the CDR3 is TGTGCCAGCAGCTTAGCAATACAGGGTTCCACCGGGGAGCTGTTTTTT. Translation: CASSLAIQGSTGELFF.

The rearrangement links TRBV5-1 to TRBJ2-2, with a weak D call TRBD1 (5 bases). V was pared by 4 bases and J by 2 bases, with 15 bases between. The CDR3 runs 16 residues. Germline CDR1 SGHRS, CDR2 YFSETQ. The CDR3 nucleotides are TGCGCCAGCAGCCCCCTGACAGCCGCTAACACCGGGGAGCTGTTTTTT. Translated, it gives CASSPLTAANTGELFF.

The chain has TRBV11-3 and TRBJ1-5; unclear D gene. Trimming took 6 bases from V and 0 from J, leaving 21 bases between them. The CDR3 is 18 amino acids. Germline V gives CDR1 SGHNT, CDR2 YENEEA. The CDR3 bases are TGTGCCAGCAGTTGCGTCGTTTTGACATCCCCTAGCAATCAGCCCCAGCATTTT. Its translation: CASSCVVLTSPSNQPQHF.

This clone came up a few times. The chain uses TRBV7-2 and TRBJ2-7; 10 bases map to TRBD2. Germline V gives CDR1 SGHTA, CDR2 FQGNSA. V lost 1 base to trimming and J lost 6 bases; unmatched junction nucleotides: 9. This CDR3 region has 16 residues. The CDR3 DNA reads TGTGCCAGCAGCTTAGGGGTAGCGGGGGGCCTCTCCGAGCAGTACTTC. Translation: CASSLGVAGGLSEQYF.

The chain recombines TRBV6-5 with TRBJ2-7, with D tentatively TRBD2 (6 bases). Trimming shortened V by 5 bases and J by 5 bases, and 13 bases separated the two germline ends. This CDR3 contains 13 residues. Germline V lookup: CDR1 MNHEY, CDR2 SVGAGI. The CDR3 reads CASSPRLVHEQYF. In DNA, the CDR3 is TGTGCCAGCAGTCCCCGACTAGTCCACGAGCAGTACTTC.